Described below is a single T cell receptor (beta chain) sequence and its context. The CDR3 covers 13 residues. The germline V gene encodes CDR1 SQVTM and CDR2 ANQGSEA. V lost 4 bases to trimming and J lost 7 bases; unmatched junction nucleotides: 9. These data originate in a study of blood T cell repertoires in COVID-19. Some clones are missing from TCRdb's copy, which holds only in-frame ones; the method was immunoSEQ multiplex PCR. The table lists hundreds of thousands of clones, around nine tenths of them singletons. Specimen: peripheral blood. The V call is TRBV29-1, the J call TRBJ2-5; TRBD1 agrees at 7 bases. The clonotype originates from a woman between 40 and 55 years old who had recovered from COVID-19. The CDR3 is CSVVAPYRGTQYF. CDR3 in DNA: TGCAGCGTTGTGGCCCCATACAGGGGGACCCAGTACTTC.